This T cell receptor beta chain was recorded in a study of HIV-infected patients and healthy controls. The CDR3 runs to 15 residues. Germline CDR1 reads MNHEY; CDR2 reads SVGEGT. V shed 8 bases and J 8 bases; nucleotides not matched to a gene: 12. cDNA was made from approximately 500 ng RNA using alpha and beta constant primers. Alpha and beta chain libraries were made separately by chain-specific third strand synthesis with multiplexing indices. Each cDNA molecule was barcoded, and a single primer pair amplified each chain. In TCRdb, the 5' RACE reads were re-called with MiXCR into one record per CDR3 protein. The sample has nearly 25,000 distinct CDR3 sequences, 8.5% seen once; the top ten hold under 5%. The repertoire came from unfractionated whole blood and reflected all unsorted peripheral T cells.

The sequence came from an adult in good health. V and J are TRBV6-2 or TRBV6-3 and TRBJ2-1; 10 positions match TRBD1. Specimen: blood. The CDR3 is CASSSPDRGSYEQFF. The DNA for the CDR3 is TGTGCCAGCTCTTCCCCGGACAGGGGGAGCTATGAGCAGTTCTTC.